This T cell receptor beta chain was retrieved from a study of cytomegalovirus exposure and HLA in healthy donors. Study-wide results and caveats: An analysis done earlier found most TCR beta V segments productive about 87% or about 30% of the time.

A multiplex PCR was run with 60 Vbeta primers and 13 Jbeta primers. The table came from immunoSEQ multiplex PCR; TCRdb's copy has only in-frame clones and leaves some out. The sample shows about 190,000 clones, around 67% of them seen only once. Healthy bone marrow donors supplied every sample. A word on this clone: The antigen remains unidentified.

The sequence derives from a woman aged 25 to 45 in good health and CMV-seropositive. The sample consisted of PBMCs.

Written as DNA, the CDR3 is TGTGCCAGCAGAGATGGACTGCATGCCCAAGAGACCCAGTACTTC. Encoded protein: CASRDGLHAQETQYF. The J gene is TRBJ2-5, the V gene TRBV5-4; D might be TRBD2 (5 bases). The CDR3 has 15 amino acids. The germline gives CDR1 SGHNT, CDR2 YYREEE (reference sequence). Trimming shortened V by 5 bases and J by 1 base, and 15 bases separated the two germline ends.